This T cell receptor (beta chain) is from a study of identical twins. This clonotype was detected ten times or more. Antigen: not known. The germline V gene encodes CDR1 MNHEY and CDR2 SMNVEV (reference sequence). Trimming stripped 5 bases from V and 0 bases from J, with 14 bases between. CDR3 length equals 15 residues. TCRdb re-called the 5' RACE reads through MiXCR, storing one row per CDR3 protein. This table holds hundreds of thousands of distinct CDR3 sequences, approximately 6% found once. Study-wide results and caveats: Sharing of beta out-of-frame sequences by twins showed a weaker excess.

The chain is built from TRBV27 and TRBJ2-7, with D perhaps matching TRBD2 (6 bases). Material for sequencing was naive T cells sorted from blood. The sequence was collected from a man in his late teens or twenties in good health. The CDR3 spells CASSELAGNSYEQYF. CDR3 sequence (DNA): TGTGCCAGCAGTGAGTTGGCGGGGAACTCCTACGAGCAGTACTTC.